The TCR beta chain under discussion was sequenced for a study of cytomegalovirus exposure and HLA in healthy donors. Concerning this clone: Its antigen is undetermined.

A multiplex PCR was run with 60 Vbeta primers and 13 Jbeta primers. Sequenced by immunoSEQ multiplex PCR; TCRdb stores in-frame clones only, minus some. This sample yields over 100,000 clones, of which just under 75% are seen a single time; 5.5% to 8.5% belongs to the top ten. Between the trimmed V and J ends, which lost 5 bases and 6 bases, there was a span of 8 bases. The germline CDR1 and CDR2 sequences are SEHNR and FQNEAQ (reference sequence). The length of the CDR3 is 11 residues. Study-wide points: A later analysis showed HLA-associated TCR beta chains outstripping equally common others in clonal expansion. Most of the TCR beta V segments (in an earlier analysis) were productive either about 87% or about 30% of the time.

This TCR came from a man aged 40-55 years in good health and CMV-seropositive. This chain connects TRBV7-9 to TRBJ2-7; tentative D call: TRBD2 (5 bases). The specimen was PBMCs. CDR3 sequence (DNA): TGTGCCAGCAGCGCGACTACCGAGCAGTACTTC. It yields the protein CASSATTEQYF.